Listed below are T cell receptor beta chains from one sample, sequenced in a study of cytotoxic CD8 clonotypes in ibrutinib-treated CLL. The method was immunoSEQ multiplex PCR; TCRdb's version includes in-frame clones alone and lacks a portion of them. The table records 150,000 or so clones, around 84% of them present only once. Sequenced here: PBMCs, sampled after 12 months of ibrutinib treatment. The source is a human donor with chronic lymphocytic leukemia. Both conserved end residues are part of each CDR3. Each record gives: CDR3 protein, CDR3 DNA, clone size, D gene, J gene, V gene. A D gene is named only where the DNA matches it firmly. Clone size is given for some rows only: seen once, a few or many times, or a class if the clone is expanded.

cdr3_aa: CASSTSGRRETQYF
cdr3_nt: TGTGCCAGCAGTACTAGCGGGAGGCGGGAGACCCAGTACTTC
clone_size: -
d_call: TRBD2
j_call: TRBJ2-5
v_call: TRBV6-5

cdr3_aa: CASSPQAATYTEPPQNQETQYF
cdr3_nt: TGTGCCAGCAGCCCTCAGGCGGCCACCTATACCGAGCCACCGCAAAACCAAGAGACCCAGTACTTC
clone_size: -
d_call: -
j_call: TRBJ2-5
v_call: TRBV28

cdr3_aa: CASSPQETQYF
cdr3_nt: TGTGCCAGCAGCCCCCAAGAGACCCAGTACTTC
clone_size: -
d_call: -
j_call: TRBJ2-5
v_call: TRBV7-2

cdr3_aa: CASSREEGDTQYF
cdr3_nt: TGTGCCAGCAGCCGGGAGGAGGGAGATACGCAGTATTTT
clone_size: -
d_call: TRBD2
j_call: TRBJ2-3
v_call: TRBV5-4

cdr3_aa: CASSNGGSLGAQPQHF
cdr3_nt: TGTGCCAGCAGTAACGGGGGCTCTTTGGGGGCCCAGCCCCAGCATTTT
clone_size: -
d_call: -
j_call: TRBJ1-5
v_call: TRBV27

cdr3_aa: CASSPTGSVPNEQFF
cdr3_nt: TGTGCCAGCAGCCCGACTGGCTCGGTCCCTAATGAGCAGTTCTTC
clone_size: many
d_call: -
j_call: TRBJ2-1
v_call: TRBV7-3

cdr3_aa: CASSFTRDSNTGELFF
cdr3_nt: TGTGCCAGCAGCTTCACCCGGGATTCGAACACCGGGGAGCTGTTTTTT
clone_size: few
d_call: -
j_call: TRBJ2-2
v_call: TRBV9

cdr3_aa: CASSQTGAFGNTIYF
cdr3_nt: TGTGCCAGCAGCCAGACAGGGGCGTTTGGAAACACCATATATTTT
clone_size: -
d_call: TRBD1
j_call: TRBJ1-3
v_call: TRBV7-2

cdr3_aa: CASSGQNTGELFF
cdr3_nt: TGTGCCAGCAGCGGACAGAACACCGGGGAGCTGTTTTTT
clone_size: -
d_call: -
j_call: TRBJ2-2
v_call: TRBV9

cdr3_aa: CASSLWGTGGELFF
cdr3_nt: TGTGCCAGCAGCTTATGGGGGACTGGCGGGGAGCTGTTTTTT
clone_size: -
d_call: -
j_call: TRBJ2-2
v_call: TRBV7-3

cdr3_aa: CAWSVLDRAEHF
cdr3_nt: TGTGCCTGGAGTGTGTTAGACCGTGCAGAACACTTC
clone_size: -
d_call: -
j_call: TRBJ2-7
v_call: TRBV30

cdr3_aa: CASSSLGIADTQYF
cdr3_nt: TGTGCCAGCAGTTCCCTGGGGATCGCAGATACGCAGTATTTT
clone_size: once
d_call: -
j_call: TRBJ2-3
v_call: TRBV27

cdr3_aa: CASSRFESGRATNEKLFF
cdr3_nt: TGCGCCAGCAGCCGCTTTGAATCGGGGCGTGCAACTAATGAAAAACTGTTTTTT
clone_size: -
d_call: -
j_call: TRBJ1-4
v_call: TRBV4-1

cdr3_aa: CASSGTRGGNQPQHF
cdr3_nt: TGTGCCAGTAGCGGGACACGGGGAGGCAATCAGCCCCAGCATTTT
clone_size: -
d_call: -
j_call: TRBJ1-5
v_call: TRBV19

cdr3_aa: CASLGRGLQGANVLTF
cdr3_nt: TGTGCCAGCCTTGGCAGGGGGCTCCAAGGGGCCAACGTCCTGACTTTC
clone_size: -
d_call: TRBD1
j_call: TRBJ2-6
v_call: TRBV6-6

cdr3_aa: CASSPQENTEAFF
cdr3_nt: TGTGCCAGCTCACCACAGGAAAACACTGAAGCTTTCTTT
clone_size: -
d_call: -
j_call: TRBJ1-1
v_call: TRBV18

cdr3_aa: CASRRPGQVEKLFF
cdr3_nt: TGTGCCAGCAGACGCCCGGGTCAGGTTGAAAAACTGTTTTTT
clone_size: -
d_call: -
j_call: TRBJ1-4
v_call: TRBV28

cdr3_aa: CASSPGLAGLSTDTQYF
cdr3_nt: TGTGCCAGCAGTCCGGGACTAGCGGGACTTAGCACAGATACGCAGTATTTT
clone_size: -
d_call: TRBD2
j_call: TRBJ2-3
v_call: TRBV28

cdr3_aa: CASSDRTALRHNEQFF
cdr3_nt: TGTGCCAGCAGCGATAGGACAGCCCTACGCCACAATGAGCAGTTCTTC
clone_size: -
d_call: -
j_call: TRBJ2-1
v_call: TRBV7-2

cdr3_aa: CASNRARRSNTEAFF
cdr3_nt: TGTGCCAGCAACAGGGCCCGACGGAGTAACACTGAAGCTTTCTTT
clone_size: -
d_call: -
j_call: TRBJ1-1
v_call: TRBV6-1

cdr3_aa: CASSALEEAGEETQYF
cdr3_nt: TGTGCCAGCAGCGCCCTAGAGGAGGCGGGGGAAGAGACCCAGTACTTC
clone_size: -
d_call: -
j_call: TRBJ2-5
v_call: TRBV21-1

cdr3_aa: CASSSLGLTYTGELFF
cdr3_nt: TGCGCCAGCAGCAGCCTTGGACTGACCTACACCGGGGAGCTGTTTTTT
clone_size: many
d_call: -
j_call: TRBJ2-2
v_call: TRBV5-1

cdr3_aa: CASSLSGTISGNTIYF
cdr3_nt: TGTGCCAGCAGTTTATCAGGGACAATCTCTGGAAACACCATATATTTT
clone_size: -
d_call: -
j_call: TRBJ1-3
v_call: TRBV28